This TCR beta chain stems from a study of response to subunit inactivated influenza vaccine. Study outcomes and limitations: That few new T cells are recruited by each seasonal influenza vaccination was the authors' suggestion.

With 5 bases clipped from V and 5 bases from J, the junction kept 12 bases outside the gene matches. CDR3 size: 16 residues. The germline V gene encodes CDR1 SGHVS and CDR2 FNYEAQ. About this clonotype itself: Its target is not known.

TCRdb used MiXCR to reprocess the RT-PCR reads, holding one entry per CDR3 protein. The repertoire has 700,000 to 800,000 distinct CDR3 sequences, approximately 17% of them found once; the top ten carry about 11%. The V and J genes are TRBV7-6 and TRBJ2-1, with 7 bases fitting TRBD2. The TCR was taken from a man in his fifties or sixties who received an inactivated influenza vaccine. Sequenced here: PBMCs from blood, sampled 5 to 6 days after vaccination. CDR3: CASSAGWRGKHNEQFF. The DNA for the CDR3 is TGTGCCAGCAGCGCAGGCTGGCGGGGGAAACACAATGAGCAGTTCTTC. Variable domain in full (rest from reference TRBV7-6 and TRBJ2-1): GAGVSQSPRYKVTKRGQDVALRCDPISGHVSLYWYRQALGQGPEFLTYFNYEAQQDKSGLPNDRFSAERPEGSISTLTIQRTEQRDSAMYRCASSAGWRGKHNEQFFGPGTRLTVL.